The 17 T cell receptor beta chains reported below all come from one sample, sequenced in a study of response to subunit inactivated influenza vaccine. A single record per CDR3 protein comes from TCRdb applying MiXCR to the RT-PCR reads. The sample holds roughly 710,000 distinct CDR3 sequences, 12% to 15% seen once. The sample consisted of PBMCs from blood, taken 14 to 15 days before vaccination. The source is a man aged 45-65 years who received an inactivated influenza vaccine.

This clonotype was observed at least ten times. The gene calls are TRBV15 and TRBJ1-5; tentative D call: TRBD1 (5 bases). The CDR3 runs to 13 residues. Trimming took 4 bases from V and 11 from J, leaving 15 bases between them. Germline values: CDR1 LNHNV, CDR2 YYDKDF (reference sequence). CDR3: CATSNSTKGAQHF. The CDR3 DNA is TGTGCCACCAGCAACTCGACGAAAGGGGCCCAGCATTTT.

In this sample, this clonotype turned up a few times. The chain links TRBV4-3 to TRBJ2-7; D uncertain. In germline, CDR1 is LGHNA, CDR2 YSLEER. The CDR3 consists of 14 residues. The ends were cut back, 0 bases at V and 4 bases at J, with 10 bases in the middle. The CDR3 DNA reads TGCGCCAGCAGCCAAGATTCGATCTATTACGAGCAGTACTTC. Amino acid sequence: CASSQDSIYYEQYF.

This clonotype has just one count. The V and J genes are TRBV18 and TRBJ2-7; D unclear. Germline-derived CDR1 and CDR2 are KGHSH and LQKENI. Trimming cost V 3 bases and J 5 bases, with 11 bases left between them. This CDR3 is 13 amino acids long. The CDR3 sequence is CASSPGLDHEQYF. The CDR3 DNA sequence: TGTGCCAGCTCACCTGGTTTAGATCACGAGCAGTACTTC.

V usage is TRBV9 and J usage is TRBJ2-6; D uncertain. The CDR3 runs 16 residues. Trimming took off 0 bases at V and 0 bases at J, with 7 bases between the two ends. Germline V gene sequence: CDR1 SGDLS, CDR2 YYNGEE. The CDR3 DNA follows: TGTGCCAGCAGCGTAGGGCCCCACTCTGGGGCCAACGTCCTGACTTTC. Protein: CASSVGPHSGANVLTF.

The chain has TRBV6-2 or TRBV6-3 and TRBJ2-7; D may match TRBD1 or TRBD2 (6 bases each). The CDR3 is made up of 12 amino acids. Germline CDR1 is MNHEY and CDR2 is SVGEGT. The ends were cut back, 10 bases at V and 7 bases at J, with 17 bases in the middle. The CDR3 DNA is TGTGCCACCCGCGTGGGGGCGGGAGAGCAGTACTTC. It codes for CATRVGAGEQYF.

This clonotype showed up just a few times. The chain is built from TRBV11-2 and TRBJ1-2; D not resolved. CDR3 length: 13 residues. CDR1 is SGHAT, CDR2 FQNNGV, per germline. Trimming cost V 2 bases and J 3 bases, with 7 bases left between them. The CDR3 sequence is CASSLIEHYGYTF. In DNA form, the CDR3 reads TGTGCCAGCAGCTTAATCGAGCACTATGGCTACACCTTC.

This chain links TRBV4-3 with TRBJ2-7; 7 bases map to TRBD1. CDR3 size: 17 residues. J was trimmed by 3 bases and V by 1 base; bases with no gene match: 12. Germline V gene lookup returns CDR1 LGHNA and CDR2 YSLEER. The CDR3 bases are TGCGCCAGCAGCCAAGCCCACCGACAGGGATATTTCTACGAGCAGTACTTC. Translating it yields CASSQAHRQGYFYEQYF.

This clonotype was observed a few times. The rearrangement joins TRBV6-5 to TRBJ2-7; the match to TRBD1 covers 10 bases. With V trimmed by 0 bases and J by 3 bases, 2 bases remained unmatched. The CDR3 totals 15 residues. The germline V gene has CDR1 MNHEY and CDR2 SVGAGI. CDR3 in DNA: TGTGCCAGCAGTTACTCGGGACAGGGGTACTACGAGCAGTACTTC. Residues: CASSYSGQGYYEQYF.

This chain links TRBV5-1 with TRBJ2-2, with a weak D call TRBD2 (5 bases). Germline CDR1 is SGHRS and CDR2 is YFSETQ. The CDR3 loop spans 14 amino acids. V was shortened by 6 bases and J by 5 bases, with 14 bases between the two germline ends. The CDR3 DNA follows: TGCGCCAGCACGCAGCGGTATACAACCGGGGAGCTGTTTTTT. It yields the protein CASTQRYTTGELFF. The entire variable domain, with the rest obtained from reference TRBV5-1 and TRBJ2-2, is as follows: KAGVTQTPRYLIKTRGQQVTLSCSPISGHRSVSWYQQTPGQGLQFLFEYFSETQRNKGNFPGRFSGRQFSNSRSEMNVSTLELGDSALYLCASTQRYTTGELFFGEGSRLTVL.

The chain is built from TRBV5-1 and TRBJ2-7; 8 bases align to TRBD1. J lost 0 bases, V lost 3 bases, and 5 bases had no gene match. CDR3 size: 15 residues. Germline CDR1 is SGHRS and CDR2 is YFSETQ. CDR3 residues: CASSSDRGRSYEQYF. CDR3 DNA: TGCGCCAGCAGCTCAGACAGGGGTCGCTCCTACGAGCAGTACTTC.

V usage is TRBV24-1 and J usage is TRBJ2-1, with 7 nucleotides matching TRBD2. Germline CDR1 KGHDR, CDR2 SFDVKD. The CDR3 length is 17 residues. The junction had 8 bases not matched to a gene; V was cut back by 3 bases and J by 1 base. This CDR3 reads CATSDPQDGRSYNEQFF. In DNA form, the CDR3 reads TGTGCCACCAGTGATCCCCAGGACGGGAGGTCCTACAATGAGCAGTTCTTC.

The chain joins TRBV5-1 to TRBJ2-4, with 12 positions matching TRBD2. The CDR3 length is 14 residues. Trimming took 4 bases from V and 9 from J; bases not matched to a gene: 5. The V gene's germline CDR1 is SGHRS and CDR2 YFSETQ. CDR3 region: CASSRTSGASIQYF. CDR3 in DNA: TGCGCCAGCAGCCGGACTAGCGGGGCGAGCATTCAGTACTTC.

This sequence joins TRBV20-1 and TRBJ2-7; tentative D call: TRBD1 (6 bases). V was cut by 0 bases and J by 4 bases, with 10 bases left in between. The CDR3 is 13 residues long. Germline V gene sequence: CDR1 DFQATT, CDR2 SNEGSKA (reference sequence). The CDR3 here is CSARDGRGYEQYF. Here the CDR3 DNA reads TGCAGTGCTAGAGACGGCAGGGGTTACGAGCAGTACTTC.

This clonotype came up a few times. V and J are TRBV9 and TRBJ2-1; TRBD2 might be the D (6 bases). Germline V gene data show CDR1 as SGDLS and CDR2 as YYNGEE. The CDR3 sequence is 14 residues long. V was pared by 4 bases and J by 4 bases, with 12 bases between. CDR3 in DNA: TGTGCCAGCAGCCAAAACCGGGGGTACAATGAGCAGTTCTTC. Protein product: CASSQNRGYNEQFF. Combining the CDR3 with reference TRBV9 and TRBJ2-1 gives the whole variable domain DSGVTQTPKHLITATGQRVTLRCSPRSGDLSVYWYQQSLDQGLQFLIQYYNGEERAKGNILERFSAQQFPDLHSELNLSSLELGDSALYFCASSQNRGYNEQFFGPGTRLTVL.

The chain recombines TRBV14 with TRBJ2-7; 13 positions agree with TRBD2. The germline gives CDR1 SGHDN, CDR2 FVKESK. This CDR3 is built from 14 residues. The V and J ends lost 6 bases and 5 bases, in that order; junction bases with no gene match: 4. CDR3 amino acids: CASRLAGGPNEQYF. The CDR3 DNA reads as TGTGCCAGCAGACTAGCGGGAGGGCCTAACGAGCAGTACTTC.

This clonotype was observed a few times. CDR3 DNA: TGTGCCAGCAGCCAGACAGGGCGGGCGAACACTGAAGCTTTCTTT. As protein: CASSQTGRANTEAFF. The chain uses TRBV3-1 and TRBJ1-1; TRBD1 aligns across 7 bases. CDR1 and CDR2 (germline): LGHDT, YNNKEL (reference sequence). The CDR3 contains 15 residues. V lost 3 bases to trimming and J lost 1 base; unmatched junction nucleotides: 5.

The chain has TRBV4-1 and TRBJ2-7; D gene uncertain. The CDR3 is 15 residues long. Germline V gene data show CDR1 as MGHRA and CDR2 as YSYEKL. V lost 4 bases and J lost 0, with 13 bases in between. CDR3 sequence: CASSLASPSSYEQYF. The CDR3 bases are TGCGCCAGCAGCCTAGCATCGCCGAGCTCCTACGAGCAGTACTTC.